This record looks at one T cell receptor (beta chain) sequence and its context. What it binds is unknown. These data come from a study of T cell responses to AZD1222 COVID-19 vaccine. Study-level findings and limits: The repertoires were collected only after the peak T cell response. Clonal diversity was possibly underestimated; the donors were predominantly white British and more often female.

Germline lookup yields CDR1 SGHTA and CDR2 FQGTGA. This CDR3 has 15 residues. V was pared by 2 bases and J by 4 bases, with 14 bases between. Some clones are missing from TCRdb's copy, which holds only in-frame ones; the method was immunoSEQ multiplex PCR. Seen here are approximately 120,000 clones, roughly 90% observed once, and the top ten hold roughly 1.5%. The chain links TRBV7-3 to TRBJ1-2, with D unresolved. The starting material was peripheral blood, obtained on day 0 of AZD1222 vaccination. The receptor comes from an adult in good health. The CDR3 coding sequence is TGTGCCAGCAGCTTATCCGGAGACGGCCTCTATGGCTACACCTTC. It specifies CASSLSGDGLYGYTF.